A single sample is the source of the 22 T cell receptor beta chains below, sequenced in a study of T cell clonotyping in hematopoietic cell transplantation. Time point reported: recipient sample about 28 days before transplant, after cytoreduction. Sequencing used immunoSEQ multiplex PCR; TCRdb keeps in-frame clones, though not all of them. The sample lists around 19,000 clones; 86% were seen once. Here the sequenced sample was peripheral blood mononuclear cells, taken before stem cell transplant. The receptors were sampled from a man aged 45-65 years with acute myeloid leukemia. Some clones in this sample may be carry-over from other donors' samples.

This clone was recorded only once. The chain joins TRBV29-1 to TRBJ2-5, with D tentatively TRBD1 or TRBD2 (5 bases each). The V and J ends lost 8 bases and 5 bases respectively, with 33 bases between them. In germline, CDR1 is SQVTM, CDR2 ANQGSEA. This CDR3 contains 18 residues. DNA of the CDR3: TGCAGCAGTGCCTATTCGCTGGTTCGGGGCGGCCCACATGAGACCCAGTACTTC. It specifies CSSAYSLVRGGPHETQYF.

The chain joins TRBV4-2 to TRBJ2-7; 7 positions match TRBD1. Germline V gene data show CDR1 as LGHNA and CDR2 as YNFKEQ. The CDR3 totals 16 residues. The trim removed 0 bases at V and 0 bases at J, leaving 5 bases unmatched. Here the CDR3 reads CASSQDRGTASYEQYF. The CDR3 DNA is TGTGCCAGCAGCCAAGATAGGGGGACAGCCTCCTACGAGCAGTACTTC.

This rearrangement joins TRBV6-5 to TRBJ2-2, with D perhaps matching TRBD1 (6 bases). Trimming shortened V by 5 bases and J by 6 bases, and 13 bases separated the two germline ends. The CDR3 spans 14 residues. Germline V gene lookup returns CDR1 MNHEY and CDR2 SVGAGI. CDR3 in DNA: TGTGCCAGCAGTCCCAGGGGAAAGGCCGGGGAGCTGTTTTTT. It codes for CASSPRGKAGELFF.

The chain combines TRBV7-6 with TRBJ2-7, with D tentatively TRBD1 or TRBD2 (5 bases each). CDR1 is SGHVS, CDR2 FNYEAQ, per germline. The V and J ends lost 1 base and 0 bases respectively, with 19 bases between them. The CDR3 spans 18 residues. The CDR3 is CASSLVSGTADNSYEQYF. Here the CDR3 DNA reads TGTGCCAGCAGCTTAGTATCTGGGACGGCCGATAACTCCTACGAGCAGTACTTC.

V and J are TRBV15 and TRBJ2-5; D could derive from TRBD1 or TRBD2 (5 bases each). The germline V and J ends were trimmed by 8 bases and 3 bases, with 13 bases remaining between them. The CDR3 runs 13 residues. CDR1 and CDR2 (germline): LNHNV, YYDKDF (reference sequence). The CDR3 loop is CATLGTQEETQYF. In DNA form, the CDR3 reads TGTGCCACCCTGGGGACGCAAGAAGAGACCCAGTACTTC.

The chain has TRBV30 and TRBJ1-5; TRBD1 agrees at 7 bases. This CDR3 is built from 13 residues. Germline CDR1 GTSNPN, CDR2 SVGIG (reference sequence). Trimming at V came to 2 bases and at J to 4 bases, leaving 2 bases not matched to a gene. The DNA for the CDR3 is TGTGCCTGGAGTCTCAGGGGGAATCAGCCCCAGCATTTT. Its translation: CAWSLRGNQPQHF.

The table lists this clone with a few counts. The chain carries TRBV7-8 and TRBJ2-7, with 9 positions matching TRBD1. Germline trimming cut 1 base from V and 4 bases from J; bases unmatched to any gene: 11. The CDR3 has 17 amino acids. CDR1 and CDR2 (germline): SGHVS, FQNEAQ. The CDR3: CASSLVAKTGGLYEQYF. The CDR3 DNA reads TGTGCCAGCAGCTTAGTAGCAAAAACAGGGGGCTTGTACGAGCAGTACTTC.

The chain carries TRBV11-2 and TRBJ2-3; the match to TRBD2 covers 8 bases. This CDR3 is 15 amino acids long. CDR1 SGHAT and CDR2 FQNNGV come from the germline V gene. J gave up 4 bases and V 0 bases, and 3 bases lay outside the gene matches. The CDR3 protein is CASSLDSGAADTQYF. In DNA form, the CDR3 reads TGTGCCAGCAGCTTAGATAGCGGGGCCGCAGATACGCAGTATTTT.

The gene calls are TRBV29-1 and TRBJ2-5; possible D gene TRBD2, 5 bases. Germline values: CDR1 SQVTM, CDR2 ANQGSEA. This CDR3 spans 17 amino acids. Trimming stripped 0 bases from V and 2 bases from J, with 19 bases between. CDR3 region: CSVEDSGTSGSQETQYF. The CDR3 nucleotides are TGCAGCGTTGAAGATTCGGGTACGTCGGGGTCTCAAGAGACCCAGTACTTC.

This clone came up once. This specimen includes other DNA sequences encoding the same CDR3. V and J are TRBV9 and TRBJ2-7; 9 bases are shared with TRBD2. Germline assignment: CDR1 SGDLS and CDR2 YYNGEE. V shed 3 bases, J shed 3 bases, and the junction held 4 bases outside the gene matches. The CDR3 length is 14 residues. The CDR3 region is CASSASGVGYEQYF. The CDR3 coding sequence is TGTGCCAGCAGCGCTAGCGGGGTCGGCTACGAGCAGTACTTC.

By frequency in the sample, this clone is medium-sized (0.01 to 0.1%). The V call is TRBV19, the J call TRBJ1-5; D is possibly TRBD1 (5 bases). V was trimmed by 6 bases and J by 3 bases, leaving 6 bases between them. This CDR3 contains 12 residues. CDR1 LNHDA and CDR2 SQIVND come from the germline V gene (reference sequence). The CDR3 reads CASRQDNQPQHF. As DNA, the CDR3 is TGTGCCAGTAGACAGGACAATCAGCCCCAGCATTTT.

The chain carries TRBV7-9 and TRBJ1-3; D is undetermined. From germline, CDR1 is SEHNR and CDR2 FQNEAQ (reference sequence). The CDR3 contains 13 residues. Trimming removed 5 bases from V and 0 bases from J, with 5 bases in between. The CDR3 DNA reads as TGTGCCAGCAGCGAATACTCTGGAAACACCATATATTTT. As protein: CASSEYSGNTIYF.

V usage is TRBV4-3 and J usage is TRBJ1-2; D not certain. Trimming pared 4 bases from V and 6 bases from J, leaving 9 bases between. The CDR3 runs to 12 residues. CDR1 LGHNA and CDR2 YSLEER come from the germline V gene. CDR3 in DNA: TGCGCCAGCAGCCGACCCGGGGATGGCTACACCTTC. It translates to CASSRPGDGYTF.

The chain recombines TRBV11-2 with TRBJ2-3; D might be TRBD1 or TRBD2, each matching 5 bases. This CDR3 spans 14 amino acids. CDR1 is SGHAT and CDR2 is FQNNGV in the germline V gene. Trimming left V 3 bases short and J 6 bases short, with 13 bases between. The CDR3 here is CASSFKGSGDTQYF. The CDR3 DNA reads TGTGCCAGCAGCTTCAAGGGGAGTGGGGATACGCAGTATTTT.

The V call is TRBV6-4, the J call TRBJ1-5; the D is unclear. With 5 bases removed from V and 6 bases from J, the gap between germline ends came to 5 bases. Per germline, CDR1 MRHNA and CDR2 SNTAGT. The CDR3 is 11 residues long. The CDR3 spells CASSKAQPQHF. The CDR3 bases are TGTGCCAGCAGTAAGGCTCAGCCCCAGCATTTT.

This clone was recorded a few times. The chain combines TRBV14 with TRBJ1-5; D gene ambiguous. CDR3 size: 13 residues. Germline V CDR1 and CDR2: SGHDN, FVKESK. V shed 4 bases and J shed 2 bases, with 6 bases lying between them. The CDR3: CASSRSGNQPQHF. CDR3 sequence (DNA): TGTGCCAGCAGCCGGTCGGGCAATCAGCCCCAGCATTTT.

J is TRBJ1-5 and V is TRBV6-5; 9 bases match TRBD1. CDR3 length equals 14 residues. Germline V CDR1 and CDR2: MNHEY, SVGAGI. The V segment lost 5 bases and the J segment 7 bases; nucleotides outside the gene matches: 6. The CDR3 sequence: CASSRGQGKQPQHF. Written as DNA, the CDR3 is TGTGCCAGCAGTCGAGGACAGGGGAAGCAGCCCCAGCATTTT.

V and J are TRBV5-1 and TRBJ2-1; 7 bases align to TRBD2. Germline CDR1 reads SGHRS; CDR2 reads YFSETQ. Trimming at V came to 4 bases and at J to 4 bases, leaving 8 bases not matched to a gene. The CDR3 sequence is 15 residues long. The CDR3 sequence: CASSRHRDYYNEQFF. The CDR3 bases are TGCGCCAGCAGCCGACACCGGGACTATTACAATGAGCAGTTCTTC.

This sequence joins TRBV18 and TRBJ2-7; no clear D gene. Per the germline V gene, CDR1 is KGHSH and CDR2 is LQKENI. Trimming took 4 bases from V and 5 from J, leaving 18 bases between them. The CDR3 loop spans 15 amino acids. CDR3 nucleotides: TGTGCCAGCTCACGGTCGCTAGACGAACGCGACGAGCAGTACTTC. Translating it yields CASSRSLDERDEQYF. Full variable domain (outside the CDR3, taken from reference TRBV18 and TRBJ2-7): NAGVMQNPRHLVRRRGQEARLRCSPMKGHSHVYWYRQLPEEGLKFMVYLQKENIIDESGMPKERFSAEFPKEGPSILRIQQVVRGDSAAYFCASSRSLDERDEQYFGPGTRLTVT.

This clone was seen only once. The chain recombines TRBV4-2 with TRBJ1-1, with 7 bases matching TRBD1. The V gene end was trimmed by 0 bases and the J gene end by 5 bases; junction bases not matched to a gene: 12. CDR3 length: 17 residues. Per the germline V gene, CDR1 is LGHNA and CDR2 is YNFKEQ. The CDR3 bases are TGTGCCAGCAGCCAAGATCTTGGAGGGGGCGCGAGTACTGAAGCTTTCTTT. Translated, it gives CASSQDLGGGASTEAFF.

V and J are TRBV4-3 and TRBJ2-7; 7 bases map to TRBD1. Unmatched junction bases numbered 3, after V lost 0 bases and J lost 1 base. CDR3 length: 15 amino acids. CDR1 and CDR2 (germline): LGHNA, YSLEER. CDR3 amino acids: CASSQERGQSYEQYF. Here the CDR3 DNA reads TGCGCCAGCAGCCAAGAGAGGGGGCAATCCTACGAGCAGTACTTC.

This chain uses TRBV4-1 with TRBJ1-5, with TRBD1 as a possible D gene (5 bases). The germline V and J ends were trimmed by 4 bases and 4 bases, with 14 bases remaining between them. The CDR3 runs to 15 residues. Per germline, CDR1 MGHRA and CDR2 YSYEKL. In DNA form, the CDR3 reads TGCGCCAGCAGCCTCGCTACGGGGGGAAATCAGCCCCAGCATTTT. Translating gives CASSLATGGNQPQHF.